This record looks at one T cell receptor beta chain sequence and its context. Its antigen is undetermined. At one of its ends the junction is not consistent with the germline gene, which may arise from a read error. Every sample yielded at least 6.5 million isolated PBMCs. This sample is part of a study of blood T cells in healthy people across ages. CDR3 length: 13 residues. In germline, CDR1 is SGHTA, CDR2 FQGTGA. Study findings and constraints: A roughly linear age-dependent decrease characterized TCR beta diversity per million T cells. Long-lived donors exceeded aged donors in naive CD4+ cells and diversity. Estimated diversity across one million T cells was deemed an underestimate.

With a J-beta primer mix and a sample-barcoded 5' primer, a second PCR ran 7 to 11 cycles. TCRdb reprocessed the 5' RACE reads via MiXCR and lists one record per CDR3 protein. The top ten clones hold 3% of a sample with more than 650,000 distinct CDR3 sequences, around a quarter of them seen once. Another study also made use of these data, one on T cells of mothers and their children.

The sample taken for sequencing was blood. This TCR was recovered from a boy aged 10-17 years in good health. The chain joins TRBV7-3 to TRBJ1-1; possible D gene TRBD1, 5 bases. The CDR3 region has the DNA TGTGCCAGCAGCTTAACGCTGGACACTGGAGCTTTCTTT. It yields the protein CASSLTLDTGAFF.